Presented here are 16 T cell receptor beta chains from one specimen sequenced in a study of T cell responses to AZD1222 COVID-19 vaccine. The method was immunoSEQ multiplex PCR; TCRdb's version includes in-frame clones alone and lacks a portion of them. The sample includes some 120,000 clones, 88% seen only once; the top ten take around 8%. Sequenced material: peripheral blood, taken on day 0 of AZD1222 vaccination. All receptors come from an adult in good health.

The V and J genes are TRBV7-2 and TRBJ1-3, with a tentative D call TRBD1 (5 bases). CDR1 is SGHTA and CDR2 is FQGNSA in the germline V gene. V was pared by 1 base and J by 0 bases, with 13 bases between. CDR3 size: 17 residues. CDR3 loop: CASSLVLGGSSGNTIYF. CDR3 in DNA: TGTGCCAGCAGCTTAGTTTTGGGGGGAAGCTCTGGAAACACCATATATTTT.

DNA of the CDR3: TGCGCCAGCAGCCACCCCGGGGTGAGCTACGAGCAGTACTTC. This encodes CASSHPGVSYEQYF. The J gene is TRBJ2-7, the V gene TRBV4-1, with a possible D match to TRBD2 (5 bases). Trimming removed 3 bases from V and 3 bases from J, with 12 bases in between. The germline V gene encodes CDR1 MGHRA and CDR2 YSYEKL. The CDR3 length is 14 residues.

This clone was seen a handful of times. The chain recombines TRBV5-6 with TRBJ2-7; D is possibly TRBD1 (6 bases). Germline lookup yields CDR1 SGHDT and CDR2 YYEEEE. Trimming pared 1 base from V and 2 bases from J, leaving 10 bases between. CDR3 size: 14 residues. This CDR3 reads CASSLWPGAYEQYF. CDR3 nucleotide sequence: TGTGCCAGCAGCTTGTGGCCAGGGGCCTACGAGCAGTACTTC.

This chain connects TRBV3-1 (or the pseudogene TRBV3-2) to TRBJ1-2; D ambiguous. V lost 1 base to trimming and J lost 8 bases, with 8 bases between them. The CDR3 covers 12 residues. Germline CDR1 LGHDT, CDR2 YNNKEL (reference sequence). The CDR3 coding sequence is TGTGCCAGCAGCCAAGCGGTACACGGCTACACCTTC. Translation: CASSQAVHGYTF.

This rearrangement joins TRBV6-1 to TRBJ1-5; 10 bases agree with TRBD1. This CDR3 is built from 20 residues. J lost 4 bases, V lost 4 bases, and 19 bases had no gene match. The germline CDR1 and CDR2 sequences are MNHNS and SASEGT. Written as DNA, the CDR3 is TGTGCCAGCAGTGTGAAATGGGACAGGGGAAGGTCGTCAGGAAATCAGCCCCAGCATTTT. Translating it yields CASSVKWDRGRSSGNQPQHF.

This rearrangement joins TRBV10-3 to TRBJ2-7; the D is unclear. The germline CDR1 and CDR2 sequences are ENHRY and SYGVKD. V was cut by 3 bases and J by 0 bases, with 0 bases left in between. The CDR3 is made up of 11 amino acids. CDR3 coding DNA: TGTGCCATCAGTGACTCCTACGAGCAGTACTTC. Translating gives CAISDSYEQYF.

The J gene is TRBJ2-7, the V gene TRBV7-2; 9 bases fit TRBD2. J gave up 0 bases and V 3 bases, and 6 bases lay outside the gene matches. Germline V gives CDR1 SGHTA, CDR2 FQGNSA. There are 16 residues in the CDR3. The chain's CDR3 is CASSFHSGSPSYEQYF. Written as DNA, the CDR3 is TGTGCCAGCAGCTTCCATAGCGGGAGCCCCTCCTACGAGCAGTACTTC.

V and J are TRBV28 and TRBJ1-5; the D is unclear. Germline values: CDR1 MDHEN, CDR2 SYDVKM. Trimming shortened V by 5 bases and J by 1 base, and 6 bases separated the two germline ends. This CDR3 has 13 residues. The CDR3 here is CASSPDSNQPQHF. CDR3 bases: TGTGCCAGCAGTCCCGACAGCAATCAGCCCCAGCATTTT. Full variable domain (remainder filled in from reference TRBV28 and TRBJ1-5): DVKVTQSSRYLVKRTGEKVFLECVQDMDHENMFWYRQDPGLGLRLIYFSYDVKMKEKGDIPEGYSVSREKKERFSLILESASTNQTSMYLCASSPDSNQPQHFGDGTRLSIL.

V gene TRBV5-1 combines with J gene TRBJ2-7; the D call may be TRBD1 or TRBD2 (6 bases each). The CDR3 totals 16 residues. Germline V lookup: CDR1 SGHRS, CDR2 YFSETQ. The V and J ends lost 4 bases and 5 bases respectively, with 22 bases between them. CDR3: CASSPGEGGYWHEQYF. Written as DNA, the CDR3 is TGCGCCAGCAGCCCAGGCGAGGGGGGATATTGGCACGAGCAGTACTTC.

This chain joins TRBV5-4 and TRBJ1-2; TRBD1 matches at 9 bases. The CDR3 spans 16 residues. Germline V gives CDR1 SGHNT, CDR2 YYREEE (reference sequence). The ends lost 1 base at V and 13 bases at J; junction bases unmatched: 17. CDR3 DNA: TGTGCCAGCAGCTTGTCCCGGGGACAGGGTGGCCAACGGCCCACCTTC. Amino acid sequence: CASSLSRGQGGQRPTF. Full variable domain (outside the CDR3, taken from reference TRBV5-4 and TRBJ1-2): ETGVTQSPTHLIKTRGQQVTLRCSSQSGHNTVSWYQQALGQGPQFIFQYYREEENGRGNFPPRFSGLQFPNYSSELNVNALELDDSALYLCASSLSRGQGGQRPTFGSGTRLTVV.

V gene TRBV9 combines with J gene TRBJ1-5; no firm D call. Per germline, CDR1 SGDLS and CDR2 YYNGEE. Deletions cut 2 bases from V and 5 bases from J, with 11 bases between. The CDR3 runs to 14 residues. CDR3 coding DNA: TGTGCCAGCAGCGTCGAAGGTGGGGATCAGCCCCAGCATTTT. It specifies CASSVEGGDQPQHF.

The chain has TRBV10-3 and TRBJ2-3; weak D call: TRBD1 (5 bases). The CDR3 totals 14 residues. CDR1 is ENHRY and CDR2 is SYGVKD in the germline V gene. The V end was cut by 6 bases, the J end by 2 bases, with 12 bases between. The CDR3 region is CAIRVGPNTDTQYF. In DNA, the CDR3 is TGTGCCATCAGGGTGGGGCCTAACACAGATACGCAGTATTTT.

The rearrangement joins TRBV5-6 to TRBJ2-7; TRBD2 might be the D (5 bases). The CDR3 length is 13 residues. V was clipped by 8 bases and J by 5 bases, with 17 bases between them. The germline V gene encodes CDR1 SGHDT and CDR2 YYEEEE. The CDR3 loop is CASHTSAGDEQYF. The CDR3 DNA follows: TGTGCCAGTCATACCTCGGCGGGCGACGAGCAGTACTTC. Combining the CDR3 with reference TRBV5-6 and TRBJ2-7 gives the whole variable domain DAGVTQSPTHLIKTRGQQVTLRCSPKSGHDTVSWYQQALGQGPQFIFQYYEEEERQRGNFPDRFSGHQFPNYSSELNVNALLLGDSALYLCASHTSAGDEQYFGPGTRLTVT.

The J gene is TRBJ2-3, the V gene TRBV19; D not resolved. V dropped 4 bases and J dropped 6 bases, with 14 bases sitting between them. The CDR3 sequence is 14 residues long. Germline CDR1 reads LNHDA; CDR2 reads SQIVND (reference sequence). The chain's CDR3 is CASSSGVARDTQYF. CDR3 DNA sequence: TGTGCCAGTAGTAGCGGCGTCGCAAGGGATACGCAGTATTTT.

Note on this clone: This sample includes further DNA sequences coding for the same CDR3. This chain uses TRBV18 with TRBJ2-7; D is undetermined. V lost 3 bases, J lost 0 bases, and 6 bases lay in between. The germline gives CDR1 KGHSH, CDR2 LQKENI. The length of the CDR3 is 13 residues. The DNA for the CDR3 is TGTGCCAGCTCACCCCCGAGCTCCTACGAGCAGTACTTC. Amino acids: CASSPPSSYEQYF.

J is TRBJ2-7 and V is TRBV6-5; 8 nucleotides align to TRBD1. Germline CDR1 MNHEY, CDR2 SVGAGI. V trimming: 5 bases; J trimming: 4 bases; junction bases outside the gene matches: 10. CDR3 length: 15 amino acids. In DNA, the CDR3 is TGTGCCAGCAGTACCCGGCAGGGGGCAGGGTACGAGCAGTACTTC. Translating gives CASSTRQGAGYEQYF.